This T cell receptor beta chain appears in the sequencing data of a study of identifying expanded T cells in peripheral blood. Using immunoSEQ multiplex PCR, the repertoire was profiled, and TCRdb retains in-frame clones only, with some absent. The repertoire has 70,000 to 95,000 clones, roughly 90% of them found once; the top ten carry around 7%. This CDR3 is built from 13 residues. The germline V gene has CDR1 SQVTM and CDR2 ANQGSEA. Deletions cut 0 bases from V and 5 bases from J, with 10 bases between. This clone is labeled medium-sized. This TCR derives from a person between 18 and 70 years old in good health. V and J are TRBV29-1 and TRBJ1-2, with D tentatively TRBD1 (5 bases). Sequenced material: blood. The CDR3 here is CSVEDAGGYGYTF. In nucleotides, the CDR3 is TGCAGCGTTGAAGACGCGGGGGGGTATGGCTACACCTTC.